These 18 T cell receptor beta chains originate from one sample sequenced in a study of metastatic and nonmetastatic thyroid tumors. With MiXCR, TCRdb reprocessed the PCR reads. In the table there are 21,000 or so clones, over 25% of which are singletons. Each patient came to thyroid surgery without any prior treatment (of any kind). Sequences were obtained from tumor tissue. The receptors shown here come from a male donor with papillary thyroid cancer or a benign thyroid nodule (not recorded which). Some clones in this sample may be carry-over from other donors' samples.

This clone appeared many times. V and J are TRBV10-2 and TRBJ2-5; D is unresolved. Trimming removed 7 bases at V and 2 bases at J, with 17 bases between. The CDR3 loop spans 15 amino acids. Germline V lookup: CDR1 WSHSY, CDR2 SAAADI. CDR3 DNA sequence: TGCGCCAGCACCGACCTCCGAAGGGCGCAAGAGACCCAGTACTTC. Its translation: CASTDLRRAQETQYF.

This clone showed up just once. V and J are TRBV5-1 and TRBJ2-2; 8 bases align to TRBD2. J lost 0 bases, V lost 3 bases, and 4 bases had no gene match. The CDR3 has 16 amino acids. Germline assignment: CDR1 SGHRS and CDR2 YFSETQ. CDR3 in DNA: TGCGCCAGCAGCTCCATAGCGGGGCCGAACACCGGGGAGCTGTTTTTT. This gives the protein CASSSIAGPNTGELFF.

V usage is TRBV20-1 and J usage is TRBJ2-1, with a possible D match to TRBD2 (6 bases). Deletions cut 5 bases from V and 0 bases from J, with 23 bases between. The CDR3 is made up of 18 amino acids. CDR1 is DFQATT, CDR2 SNEGSKA, per germline (reference sequence). DNA of the CDR3: TGCAGTGCTCCTTTACGGGGGTGGGAGGCAGGCTCCTACAATGAGCAGTTCTTC. Its translation: CSAPLRGWEAGSYNEQFF.

The table lists this clone with a few counts. It may be a read error: a sequence one base away is much more abundant. The chain is built from TRBV20-1 and TRBJ2-1, with 10 bases identical to TRBD2. The V gene's germline CDR1 is DFQATT and CDR2 SNEGSKA (reference sequence). The CDR3 runs to 14 residues. The V gene end was trimmed by 3 bases and the J gene end by 9 bases; junction bases not matched to a gene: 8. CDR3 region: CSASTSGIKGEQFF. Here the CDR3 DNA reads TGCAGTGCTAGTACTAGCGGGATCAAAGGTGAGCAGTTCTTC.

This rearrangement joins TRBV4-2 to TRBJ2-7; 8 nucleotides line up with TRBD2. With V trimmed by 0 bases and J by 4 bases, 11 bases remained unmatched. CDR1 LGHNA and CDR2 YNFKEQ come from the germline V gene. This CDR3 has 17 residues. CDR3 coding DNA: TGTGCCAGCAGCCAAGAAGGCTGGTTCGGGGGGGATTACGAGCAGTACTTC. Translation: CASSQEGWFGGDYEQYF.

This clone was seen ten or more times. A much larger clone lies a single base off, so this may be a read error. This chain links TRBV20-1 with TRBJ1-1; possible D gene TRBD1, 6 bases. The length of the CDR3 is 16 residues. Germline V CDR1 and CDR2: DFQATT, SNEGSKA (reference sequence). CDR3 DNA sequence: TGCAGTGCTGTAAGCGCTCGGGGGCAGGAGGACACTGAAGCTCTCTTT. Amino acids: CSAVSARGQEDTEALF.

This chain uses TRBV6-2 or TRBV6-3 with TRBJ2-1; D is ambiguous. V was shortened by 7 bases and J by 0 bases, with 1 base between the two germline ends. The germline V gene encodes CDR1 MNHEY and CDR2 SVGEGT. CDR3 length: 11 amino acids. CDR3 protein: CASNSYNEQFF. The CDR3 DNA follows: TGTGCCAGCAACTCCTACAATGAGCAGTTCTTC.

This clone was observed a few times. The V and J genes are TRBV19 and TRBJ1-1; D is unresolved. The CDR3 loop spans 13 amino acids. V shed 5 bases and J shed 0 bases, with 7 bases lying between them. Looked up from germline, CDR1 is LNHDA and CDR2 is SQIVND (reference sequence). The CDR3 loop reads CASSLYMNTEAFF. The CDR3 bases are TGTGCCAGTAGTCTTTACATGAACACTGAAGCTTTCTTT.

This clone came up many times. The chain couples TRBV5-4 to TRBJ1-3; 8 nucleotides match TRBD1. Germline CDR1 and CDR2: SGHNT and YYREEE (reference sequence). J gave up 0 bases and V 3 bases, and 8 bases lay outside the gene matches. The CDR3 totals 17 residues. As DNA, the CDR3 is TGTGCCAGCAGCTCCGGACAGGGACTTAACTCTGGAAACACCATATATTTT. Residues: CASSSGQGLNSGNTIYF.

By frequency in the sample, this clone is medium-sized. The CDR3 bases are TGTGCCAGCAGTTACCTGCTTACTGGAAACACCATATATTTT. It yields the protein CASSYLLTGNTIYF. V is TRBV6-5 and J is TRBJ1-3; no reliable D call. This CDR3 contains 14 residues. V was shortened by 2 bases and J by 2 bases, with 7 bases between the two germline ends. Germline-derived CDR1 and CDR2 are MNHEY and SVGAGI.

This clone appeared many times. J is TRBJ2-3 and V is TRBV28; D may be TRBD1 or TRBD2 (5 bases each). V lost 2 bases, J lost 3 bases, and 15 bases lay in between. Germline loops: CDR1 MDHEN, CDR2 SYDVKM. This CDR3 comprises 16 residues. The CDR3 DNA sequence: TGTGCCAGCAGTTTAACGGGACCAATGGTGACAGATACGCAGTATTTT. Its protein is CASSLTGPMVTDTQYF. The whole variable domain, filled in from reference TRBV28 and TRBJ2-3, reads DVKVTQSSRYLVKRTGEKVFLECVQDMDHENMFWYRQDPGLGLRLIYFSYDVKMKEKGDIPEGYSVSREKKERFSLILESASTNQTSMYLCASSLTGPMVTDTQYFGPGTRLTVL.

CDR3 bases: TGCGCCAGCAGCGTCGGACAGCCCAACACTGAAGCTTTCTTT. Translated: CASSVGQPNTEAFF. V and J are TRBV5-1 and TRBJ1-1, with D tentatively TRBD1 (6 bases). Per germline, CDR1 SGHRS and CDR2 YFSETQ. This CDR3 is 14 amino acids long. V lost 4 bases and J lost 2, with 12 bases in between.

CDR3 amino acids: CASSQAGGANTEAFF. DNA for the CDR3: TGTGCCAGCAGCCAGGCAGGGGGTGCGAACACTGAAGCTTTCTTT. The chain carries TRBV3-1 and TRBJ1-1, with 7 bases identical to TRBD1. Per the germline V gene, CDR1 is LGHDT and CDR2 is YNNKEL (reference sequence). The CDR3 has 15 amino acids. V lost 3 bases and J lost 1; bases outside the gene matches: 5.

In its sample, this clone was seen many times. The genes are TRBV28 and TRBJ1-5; 7 nucleotides align to TRBD1. Germline V gene lookup returns CDR1 MDHEN and CDR2 SYDVKM. The trim removed 4 bases at V and 5 bases at J, leaving 8 bases unmatched. CDR3 length: 15 residues. CDR3 in DNA: TGTGCCAGCAGTTCTGACAGGGTGGGAGATCAGCCCCAGCATTTT. This sequence encodes CASSSDRVGDQPQHF.

The chain links TRBV5-1 to TRBJ1-6; a weak D match, TRBD1 (6 bases). The V end was cut by 0 bases, the J end by 0 bases, with 10 bases between. Looked up from germline, CDR1 is SGHRS and CDR2 is YFSETQ. CDR3 length: 17 amino acids. This CDR3 reads CASSLAGQSSYNSPLHF. The CDR3 bases are TGCGCCAGCAGCTTGGCAGGACAGAGCTCCTATAATTCACCCCTCCACTTT.

By sample fraction, this clone is medium-sized. CDR3 sequence reads: CSASTGLEKNYEQYF. The DNA for the CDR3 is TGCAGTGCCTCAACAGGACTAGAAAAAAACTACGAGCAGTACTTC. V gene TRBV20-1 combines with J gene TRBJ2-7; TRBD2 matches 7 bases. V lost 6 bases, J lost 3 bases, and 14 bases stayed unmatched. The CDR3 sequence is 15 residues long. The germline V gene encodes CDR1 DFQATT and CDR2 SNEGSKA (reference sequence).

This chain uses TRBV6-6 with TRBJ2-7; no clear D. V was clipped by 5 bases and J by 5 bases, with 19 bases between them. The CDR3 totals 15 residues. Germline CDR1 MNHNY, CDR2 SVGAGI (reference sequence). Written as DNA, the CDR3 is TGTGCCAGCAGTACTCGGGCAGACCTTAGGGACGAGCAGTACTTC. It is translated as CASSTRADLRDEQYF.

V usage is TRBV28 and J usage is TRBJ2-7; 7 bases map to TRBD1. V shed 3 bases, J shed 2 bases, and the junction held 1 base outside the gene matches. The CDR3 extends over 13 amino acids. The germline gives CDR1 MDHEN, CDR2 SYDVKM. CDR3 bases: TGTGCCAGCAGTTTGGGGACAGCCTACGAGCAGTACTTC. As protein: CASSLGTAYEQYF.